The 20 T cell receptor beta chains listed next were all sequenced from one sample in a study of graft-versus-host responses after intestinal transplantation. Assay used: immunoSEQ multiplex PCR; TCRdb lists only in-frame clones, some missing. The sample contains fewer than 120,000 clones, around 93% of which appear only once. No antigen has been assigned to these receptors. The specimen was unstimulated CD8+ T cells sorted from spleen or lymph node cells, collected before intestinal transplant. These TCRs come from a human donor who received an intestinal transplant.

This chain links TRBV7-4 with TRBJ2-2, with D possibly being TRBD1 or TRBD2 (5 bases each). V was pared by 5 bases and J by 0 bases, with 16 bases between. The CDR3 sequence is 17 residues long. CDR1 is SGHVT and CDR2 is SQSDAQ in the germline V gene. The DNA for the CDR3 is TGTGCCAGCAGCACGCCGGGACGCCACGCGAACACCGGGGAGCTGTTTTTT. This gives the protein CASSTPGRHANTGELFF. Complete variable domain (other parts from reference TRBV7-4 and TRBJ2-2): GAGVSQSPRYKVAKRGRDVALRCDSISGHVTLYWYRQTLGQGSEVLTYSQSDAQRDKSGRPSGRFSAERPERSVSTLKIQRTEQGDSAVYLCASSTPGRHANTGELFFGEGSRLTVL.

V gene TRBV7-9 combines with J gene TRBJ2-1; 10 bases align to TRBD2. The CDR3 has 14 residues. CDR1 and CDR2 from the germline V gene are SEHNR and FQNEAQ (reference sequence). V lost 8 bases, J lost 5 bases, and 6 bases stayed unmatched. The CDR3 region has the DNA TGTGCCAGCCGGGGGACTAGCGCGCACAATGAGCAGTTCTTC. This sequence encodes CASRGTSAHNEQFF.

The chain is built from TRBV28 and TRBJ2-1; D is undetermined. This CDR3 region has 10 residues. Germline V lookup: CDR1 MDHEN, CDR2 SYDVKM. V was clipped by 10 bases and J by 5 bases, with 6 bases between them. The CDR3 nucleotides are TGTGCCACCAAACACAATGAGCAGTTCTTC. This sequence encodes CATKHNEQFF.

This clone came up once. This chain joins TRBV15 and TRBJ2-1; D unclear. Trimming shortened V by 3 bases and J by 5 bases, and 14 bases separated the two germline ends. The germline CDR1 and CDR2 sequences are LNHNV and YYDKDF (reference sequence). CDR3 size: 15 residues. CDR3: CATSSSFLADNEQFF. CDR3 sequence (DNA): TGTGCCACCAGCAGCTCCTTTTTGGCTGACAATGAGCAGTTCTTC.

J is TRBJ2-7 and V is TRBV5-6; the D is unclear. The CDR3 spans 11 residues. V was clipped by 0 bases and J by 6 bases, with 4 bases between them. Germline CDR1 and CDR2: SGHDT and YYEEEE. The CDR3 loop is CASSLGGEQYF. The CDR3 DNA reads as TGTGCCAGCAGCTTGGGCGGCGAGCAGTACTTC.

Regarding this clone: This same CDR3 is encoded by further DNA sequences in the sample. The chain couples TRBV29-1 to TRBJ1-5, with D tentatively TRBD1 (5 bases). With 0 bases removed from V and 7 bases from J, the gap between germline ends came to 13 bases. This CDR3 comprises 14 residues. From germline, CDR1 is SQVTM and CDR2 ANQGSEA. The CDR3 sequence: CSVEETGGNQPQHF. The DNA for the CDR3 is TGCAGCGTTGAAGAAACGGGGGGAAACCAGCCCCAGCATTTT. Combining the CDR3 with reference TRBV29-1 and TRBJ1-5 gives the whole variable domain SAVISQKPSRDICQRGTSLTIQCQVDSQVTMMFWYRQQPGQSLTLIATANQGSEATYESGFVIDKFPISRPNLTFSTLTVSNMSPEDSSIYLCSVEETGGNQPQHFGDGTRLSIL.

This chain connects TRBV5-5 to TRBJ2-1, with D perhaps TRBD1 or TRBD2 (5 bases each). This CDR3 has 15 amino acids. The V end was cut by 1 base, the J end by 8 bases, with 16 bases between. Germline loops: CDR1 SGHKS, CDR2 YYEKEE (reference sequence). CDR3 DNA: TGTGCCAGCAGCTTGTGGGACCCGAGTATGGATGAGCAGTTCTTC. This gives the protein CASSLWDPSMDEQFF.

V is TRBV19 and J is TRBJ1-5, with D hard to call. Germline lookup yields CDR1 LNHDA and CDR2 SQIVND (reference sequence). The CDR3 is 15 residues long. V shed 3 bases and J shed 0 bases, with 9 bases lying between them. CDR3 DNA sequence: TGTGCCAGTAGTATGGCGTGGTATAGCAATCAGCCCCAGCATTTT. Translating gives CASSMAWYSNQPQHF. Full variable domain (remainder filled in from reference TRBV19 and TRBJ1-5): DGGITQSPKYLFRKEGQNVTLSCEQNLNHDAMYWYRQDPGQGLRLIYYSQIVNDFQKGDIAEGYSVSREKKESFPLTVTSAQKNPTAFYLCASSMAWYSNQPQHFGDGTRLSIL.

This chain connects TRBV15 to TRBJ1-1; TRBD1 is a possible D gene (6 bases). V lost 5 bases and J lost 0, with 13 bases in between. From germline, CDR1 is LNHNV and CDR2 YYDKDF (reference sequence). CDR3 length: 15 amino acids. Written as DNA, the CDR3 is TGTGCCACCAGCCAGGGGCCGAACTTGAACACTGAAGCTTTCTTT. The encoded protein is CATSQGPNLNTEAFF. Full variable domain (outside the CDR3, taken from reference TRBV15 and TRBJ1-1): DAMVIQNPRYQVTQFGKPVTLSCSQTLNHNVMYWYQQKSSQAPKLLFHYYDKDFNNEADTPDNFQSRRPNTSFCFLDIRSPGLGDTAMYLCATSQGPNLNTEAFFGQGTRLTVV.

This clone was seen a single time. The chain carries TRBV6-1 and TRBJ2-3; TRBD2 aligns across 11 bases. This CDR3 has 15 amino acids. CDR1 MNHNS and CDR2 SASEGT come from the germline V gene. The junction had 7 bases not matched to a gene; V was cut back by 5 bases and J by 6 bases. CDR3 sequence reads: CASSPGTSGSDTQYF. In DNA, the CDR3 is TGTGCCAGCAGTCCCGGGACTAGCGGTTCGGATACGCAGTATTTT.

This clone occurred once. The chain joins TRBV7-6 to TRBJ1-2, with a possible D match to TRBD1 (5 bases). Trimming cost V 3 bases and J 6 bases, with 11 bases left between them. Per the germline V gene, CDR1 is SGHVS and CDR2 is FNYEAQ. CDR3 length: 13 residues. Here the CDR3 DNA reads TGTGCCAGCAGCTTGGGGCTACAGGATGGCTACACCTTC. Translating gives CASSLGLQDGYTF.

CDR3 residues: CASSPDREYGNTIYF. The CDR3 DNA follows: TGTGCCAGCAGCCCCGACAGGGAGTATGGAAACACCATATATTTT. The chain joins TRBV7-9 to TRBJ1-3; 7 bases map to TRBD1. V lost 5 bases to trimming and J lost 3 bases; unmatched junction nucleotides: 7. The CDR3 is 15 amino acids. Germline V gives CDR1 SEHNR, CDR2 FQNEAQ (reference sequence).

The V and J genes are TRBV6-6 and TRBJ2-1; unclear D gene. Deletions cut 5 bases from V and 7 bases from J, with 12 bases between. CDR3 size: 13 residues. Germline assignment: CDR1 MNHNY and CDR2 SVGAGI (reference sequence). The CDR3 region has the DNA TGTGCCAGCAGTCCACTCCGGGTTAATGAGCAGTTCTTC. It encodes CASSPLRVNEQFF.

This sequence joins TRBV7-5 and TRBJ2-7; the table's TRBD2 call for D was not verified on the DNA. TRBV7-5 is a pseudogene locus. The CDR3 extends over 13 amino acids. CDR3 sequence (DNA): TGTGCCAGAAGCTTAGAGAGGGCCTACGAGCAGTACTTC. This sequence encodes CARSLERAYEQYF.

The chain uses TRBV9 and TRBJ2-3, with 7 positions matching TRBD1. CDR1 is SGDLS, CDR2 YYNGEE, per germline. V dropped 4 bases and J dropped 1; count of bases not matched to a gene: 3. This CDR3 contains 14 residues. The CDR3 DNA reads TGTGCCAGCAGCCCCGGGACAGGCACAGATACGCAGTATTTT. Translated, it gives CASSPGTGTDTQYF.

J is TRBJ2-7 and V is TRBV5-1; TRBD1 agrees at 11 bases. The ends lost 3 bases at V and 5 bases at J; junction bases unmatched: 7. The V gene's germline CDR1 is SGHRS and CDR2 YFSETQ. CDR3 length equals 15 residues. The DNA for the CDR3 is TGCGCCAGCAGCTCGTCGGACAGGGGGCGCAACGAGCAGTACTTC. Amino acid sequence: CASSSSDRGRNEQYF.

This clone was detected once. V is TRBV2 and J is TRBJ2-7; 11 positions agree with TRBD2. The germline V gene has CDR1 SNHLY and CDR2 FYNNEI. The trim removed 7 bases at V and 2 bases at J, leaving 4 bases unmatched. The CDR3 is made up of 14 amino acids. This CDR3 reads CASTVLAGAYEQYF. DNA of the CDR3: TGTGCCAGCACTGTACTAGCGGGAGCCTACGAGCAGTACTTC.

The chain joins TRBV5-1 to TRBJ2-5, with TRBD2 matching over 10 bases. The J call may be mistaken, given a closer DNA end match to TRBJ2-7. CDR3 length: 17 residues. Per the germline V gene, CDR1 is SGHRS and CDR2 is YFSETQ. As DNA, the CDR3 is TGCGCCAGCAGCTTAAGGGCTAGCGGGAGCCTGAACTACGAGCAGTACTTC. Its protein is CASSLRASGSLNYEQYF.

This chain links TRBV29-1 with TRBJ2-6; tentatively, D is TRBD2 (7 bases). CDR1 and CDR2 (germline): SQVTM, ANQGSEA. The CDR3 length is 17 residues. V shed 4 bases and J shed 0 bases, with 16 bases lying between them. CDR3 sequence: CSVVPGGESSGANVLTF. The CDR3 bases are TGCAGCGTTGTGCCGGGGGGCGAGAGCTCTGGGGCCAACGTCCTGACTTTC.

The chain couples TRBV27 to TRBJ2-3, with 7 bases fitting TRBD1. Germline V gives CDR1 MNHEY, CDR2 SMNVEV (reference sequence). This CDR3 has 15 residues. V dropped 2 bases and J dropped 3; count of bases not matched to a gene: 5. The CDR3, as DNA: TGTGCCAGCAGTTTAGTCAGGGGGAGTACAGATACGCAGTATTTT. Translation gives CASSLVRGSTDTQYF.